The rows below give T cell receptor beta chains drawn from one sample of a study of blood T cell repertoires in COVID-19. The method was immunoSEQ multiplex PCR; TCRdb's version includes in-frame clones alone and lacks a portion of them. The sample records around 160,000 clones, just under 85% being singletons. The sample consisted of peripheral blood. These receptors all stem from a woman in her thirties or forties with active or convalescent COVID-19. The CDR3 runs from the conserved cysteine through the conserved F or W. A D gene is named only where the DNA matches it firmly. Expanded clones get a size class; other rows say once, few or many, or leave the size out.

j_gene | v_gene | abundance | d_gene | CDR3aa | CDR3nt
TRBJ2-7 | TRBV3-1/TRBV3-2 | NA | TRBD2 | CASSHGGGRAIDEQYF | TGTGCCAGCAGCCACGGGGGCGGGAGGGCCATCGACGAGCAGTACTTC
TRBJ2-7 | TRBV9 | NA | NA | CASSVSGNPLSYEQYF | TGTGCCAGCAGCGTGTCCGGGAACCCCCTCTCCTACGAGCAGTACTTC
TRBJ2-1 | TRBV24-1 | NA | NA | CAAGETISNEQFF | TGTGCCGCCGGCGAAACTATCTCCAATGAGCAGTTCTTC
TRBJ2-2 | TRBV5-1 | NA | TRBD2 | CASQGGRITGELFF | TGCGCCAGCCAAGGCGGGAGGATCACCGGGGAGCTGTTTTTT
TRBJ1-5 | TRBV27 | few | TRBD1 | CASRQQGAGNQPQHF | TGTGCCAGCAGACAACAGGGGGCGGGCAATCAGCCCCAGCATTTT
TRBJ1-6 | TRBV27 | once | NA | CATSVGIRSPLHF | TGTGCCACCAGTGTCGGGATTAGGTCACCCCTCCACTTT
TRBJ1-3 | TRBV6-6 | NA | NA | CASSYYQASSGNTIYF | TGTGCCAGCAGTTACTATCAGGCGAGCTCTGGAAACACCATATATTTT
TRBJ2-1 | TRBV27 | NA | TRBD1 | CASSYRGANEIQDEQFF | TGTGCCAGCAGTTACAGGGGGGCTAATGAAATTCAGGATGAGCAGTTCTTC
TRBJ1-2 | TRBV5-4 | NA | TRBD1 | CASSLMAGGSGYTF | TGTGCCAGCAGCTTGATGGCAGGGGGCTCTGGCTACACCTTC
TRBJ1-4 | TRBV28 | NA | TRBD1 | CASSLGTVNEKLFF | TGTGCCAGCAGTCTGGGGACAGTCAATGAAAAACTGTTTTTT
TRBJ1-4 | TRBV6-5 | NA | NA | CASSLITRGEKLFF | TGTGCCAGCAGTTTGATCACCAGAGGTGAAAAACTGTTTTTT
TRBJ1-3 | TRBV4-1 | NA | NA | CASAGSGNTIYF | TGCGCTTCCGCCGGCTCTGGAAACACCATATATTTT
TRBJ1-2 | TRBV5-1 | few | NA | CASSPEGDTTIFYTF | TGCGCCAGCAGCCCGGAAGGGGACACGACCATATTCTACACCTTC
TRBJ1-1 | TRBV12-5 | NA | NA | CASGLFAGMNTEAFF | TGTGCTAGTGGTTTGTTCGCAGGAATGAACACTGAAGCTTTCTTT
TRBJ1-6 | TRBV28 | NA | NA | CATRLSQYPLHF | TGTGCCACCAGACTATCCCAATATCCCCTCCACTTT
TRBJ2-2 | TRBV7-7 | NA | TRBD1 | CATPDRTNTGELFF | TGTGCTACACCGGACAGGACGAACACCGGGGAGCTGTTTTTT
TRBJ1-1 | TRBV27 | NA | NA | CASSLRGRTEAFF | TGTGCCAGCAGTTTGAGAGGGAGGACTGAAGCTTTCTTT
TRBJ1-5 | TRBV18 | NA | TRBD1 | CASSQQGNNQPQHF | TGTGCCAGCTCCCAACAGGGGAACAATCAGCCCCAGCATTTT
TRBJ2-3 | TRBV5-6 | NA | TRBD2 | CASSLFGTSGRAPDTQYF | TGTGCCAGCAGCTTGTTCGGGACTAGCGGGAGGGCACCCGATACGCAGTATTTT
TRBJ1-1 | TRBV2 | few | NA | CASGIGENTEAFF | TGTGCCAGCGGGATAGGGGAGAACACTGAAGCTTTCTTT
TRBJ2-7 | TRBV7-2 | NA | NA | CASSLSSASYEQYF | TGTGCCAGCAGCCTTTCTAGCGCCTCCTACGAGCAGTACTTC
TRBJ2-1 | TRBV4-3 | NA | TRBD1 | CASSRDRGAYNEQFF | TGCGCCAGCAGCCGGGACAGGGGGGCCTACAATGAGCAGTTCTTC
TRBJ1-2 | TRBV28 | NA | NA | CASSFIGNYGYTF | TGTGCCAGCAGTTTCATCGGGAACTATGGCTACACCTTC
TRBJ2-2 | TRBV9 | NA | NA | CASSVERVTGELFF | TGTGCCAGCAGCGTAGAGAGGGTGACCGGGGAGCTGTTTTTT
TRBJ1-3 | TRBV28 | NA | NA | CASSLGGSSGNTIYF | TGTGCCAGCAGTCTGGGGGGGAGCTCTGGAAACACCATATATTTT
TRBJ2-2 | TRBV5-4 | NA | TRBD2 | CASSLEAGLVGAGELFF | TGTGCCAGCAGCTTGGAGGCGGGACTAGTTGGGGCCGGGGAGCTGTTTTTT
TRBJ1-5 | TRBV28 | NA | NA | CASSYRRGISNQPQHF | TGTGCCAGCAGTTATAGGAGAGGGATTAGCAATCAGCCCCAGCATTTT
TRBJ2-1 | TRBV5-4 | NA | TRBD2 | CASSLGLAGLNEQFF | TGTGCCAGCAGTTTGGGACTAGCGGGACTCAATGAGCAGTTCTTC
TRBJ1-2 | TRBV7-9 | NA | TRBD1 | CASSSLGQGKSGGYTF | TGTGCCAGCAGCTCTCTAGGACAGGGGAAGTCCGGCGGCTACACCTTC
TRBJ2-3 | TRBV5-1 | NA | NA | CASSLFRSRGTDTQYF | TGCGCCAGCAGCTTGTTCCGGAGTAGAGGCACAGATACGCAGTATTTT
TRBJ1-1 | TRBV15 | few | NA | CATSTYTEAFF | TGTGCCACCAGCACTTACACTGAAGCTTTCTTT
TRBJ1-4 | TRBV3-1/TRBV3-2 | NA | NA | CASSPRHPRPEKLFF | TGTGCCAGCAGCCCCCGGCATCCGAGGCCGGAAAAACTGTTTTTT
TRBJ2-3 | TRBV2 | NA | NA | CASRGEDTQYF | TGTGCCAGCAGAGGGGAAGATACGCAGTATTTT
TRBJ2-7 | TRBV11-2 | NA | TRBD1 | CASSVPGQGAGEQYF | TGTGCCAGCAGCGTCCCGGGACAGGGGGCCGGCGAGCAGTACTTC
TRBJ1-4 | TRBV7-9 | NA | NA | CASSGGVLNEKLFF | TGTGCCAGCAGCGGGGGGGTTCTTAATGAAAAACTGTTTTTT
TRBJ2-5 | TRBV18 | NA | NA | CASSPRADQETQYF | TGTGCCAGCTCACCTCGCGCGGACCAAGAGACCCAGTACTTC
TRBJ2-7 | TRBV5-1 | NA | NA | CASSLGPSSSYEQYF | TGCGCCAGCAGCTTGGGCCCCTCGAGCTCCTACGAGCAGTACTTC
TRBJ2-4 | TRBV25-1 | NA | NA | CASSELGPGLAKNIQYF | TGTGCCAGCAGTGAATTAGGGCCTGGACTAGCCAAAAACATTCAGTACTTC
TRBJ2-7 | TRBV10-1 | medium-sized | TRBD2 | CASSSGSSYEQYF | TGCGCCAGTTCTAGCGGGTCCTCCTACGAGCAGTACTTC
TRBJ2-3 | TRBV4-1 | once | TRBD1 | CASSHQGQGRPDTQYF | TGCGCCAGCAGCCATCAAGGACAGGGAAGACCAGATACGCAGTATTTT
TRBJ1-1 | TRBV6-5 | few | NA | CASRTPNLNTEAFF | TGTGCCAGCAGGACTCCCAACTTGAACACTGAAGCTTTCTTT
TRBJ1-5 | TRBV6-4 | NA | NA | CASSDSESERGSQPQHF | TGTGCCAGCAGTGACTCAGAGTCCGAGAGAGGTTCCCAGCCCCAGCATTTT
TRBJ2-1 | TRBV5-5 | NA | TRBD2 | CASSSGASGRVGEQFF | TGTGCCAGCAGCTCCGGAGCTAGCGGGAGAGTAGGTGAGCAGTTCTTC
TRBJ2-7 | TRBV2 | NA | TRBD1 | CASSDEGQGADEQYF | TGTGCCAGCAGTGATGAGGGACAGGGGGCCGACGAGCAGTACTTC
TRBJ2-7 | TRBV6-5 | NA | TRBD1 | CASDRDRGREQYF | TGTGCCAGCGACCGGGACAGGGGGCGCGAGCAGTACTTC